This TCR beta chain comes out of a study of T cells in localized non-small cell lung cancer. Whole-study findings and limits: Compared with tumor, uninvolved adjacent lung displayed greater T cell clonality, ranking highest overall.

Profiled with immunoSEQ multiplex PCR; TCRdb holds only in-frame clones, not every one. The table shows around 20,000 clones, with roughly nine tenths occurring only once. Worth noting for this clone: Its antigen is as yet unknown.

Between the trimmed V and J ends, which lost 2 bases and 7 bases, there was a span of 8 bases. Germline values: CDR1 MDHEN, CDR2 SYDVKM. The CDR3 runs 13 residues. This TCR derives from a woman aged 40-69 years with stage I lung adenocarcinoma. The chain uses TRBV28 and TRBJ1-4, with D maybe TRBD1 (6 bases). The input for sequencing was peripheral blood, taken before any cancer treatment. CDR3 in DNA: TGTGCCAGCAGTTTAGGGACAAGTGAAAAACTGTTTTTT. It codes for CASSLGTSEKLFF.